This entry lists 7 T cell receptor beta chains sequenced from one sample in a study of blood T cell repertoires in COVID-19. Assay used: immunoSEQ multiplex PCR; TCRdb lists only in-frame clones, some missing. The sample consists of 200,000 to 250,000 clones, 90% of them appearing once. Sequenced material: PBMCs or T cells enriched from blood (not recorded which). Source of these receptors: a man aged 25 to 45 who had been exposed to COVID-19.

V and J are TRBV29-1 and TRBJ1-2, with 7 bases matching TRBD1. V lost 7 bases and J lost 0; bases outside the gene matches: 8. The CDR3 length is 14 residues. Germline values: CDR1 SQVTM, CDR2 ANQGSEA. In DNA, the CDR3 is TGCAGCGCCACGACAGGGACCACTAACTATGGCTACACCTTC. Residues: CSATTGTTNYGYTF.

For the CDR3, the DNA is TGTGCCAGCAGCCCCCGGGACACCTACTACGAGCAGTACTTC. Its translation is CASSPRDTYYEQYF. V and J are TRBV7-2 and TRBJ2-7, with D perhaps TRBD1 (6 bases). CDR1 is SGHTA and CDR2 is FQGNSA in the germline V gene. V gave up 5 bases and J gave up 3 bases, with 14 bases separating them. The CDR3 is 14 residues long.

The sample holds one count of this clone. The V and J genes are TRBV5-4 and TRBJ1-4; TRBD1 is a possible D gene (6 bases). Germline loops: CDR1 SGHNT, CDR2 YYREEE (reference sequence). The ends were cut back, 4 bases at V and 8 bases at J, with 18 bases in the middle. The CDR3 is 15 residues long. The CDR3 nucleotides are TGTGCCAGCAGCCCTGAGGGGGGACTAGGAGAAAAACTGTTTTTT. Translating it yields CASSPEGGLGEKLFF.

V and J are TRBV7-2 and TRBJ2-1; 9 bases agree with TRBD2. Per the germline V gene, CDR1 is SGHTA and CDR2 is FQGNSA. There are 16 residues in the CDR3. Losses at the gene ends were 1 base for V and 5 bases for J; bases not matched to a gene: 6. CDR3 coding DNA: TGTGCCAGCAGCTTAGTTGCGGGGGGGCAGAACAATGAGCAGTTCTTC. The encoded protein is CASSLVAGGQNNEQFF. The whole variable domain, filled in from reference TRBV7-2 and TRBJ2-1, reads GAGVSQSPSNKVTEKGKDVELRCDPISGHTALYWYRQSLGQGLEFLIYFQGNSAPDKSGLPSDRFSAERTGGSVSTLTIQRTQQEDSAVYLCASSLVAGGQNNEQFFGPGTRLTVL.

CDR3 nucleotides: TGTGCCAGCAGAATCGGGACTAGCGGGGCCTACGAGCAGTACTTC. It encodes CASRIGTSGAYEQYF. The chain uses TRBV6-4 and TRBJ2-7, with TRBD2 matching over 13 bases. This CDR3 is built from 15 residues. The V and J ends lost 6 bases and 2 bases, in that order; junction bases with no gene match: 4. Germline V lookup: CDR1 MRHNA, CDR2 SNTAGT.

This clone occurred once. This chain connects TRBV7-9 to TRBJ1-2, with 9 nucleotides matching TRBD1. J gave up 8 bases and V 1 base, and 2 bases lay outside the gene matches. CDR1 and CDR2 from the germline V gene are SEHNR and FQNEAQ (reference sequence). The CDR3 length is 13 residues. CDR3 sequence reads: CASSLGTGVGYTF. The CDR3 coding sequence is TGTGCCAGCAGCTTAGGGACAGGGGTCGGCTACACCTTC.

The chain employs TRBV6-5 and TRBJ1-4; TRBD1 might be the D (6 bases). From germline, CDR1 is MNHEY and CDR2 SVGAGI. CDR3 length: 14 amino acids. V lost 9 bases and J lost 4, with 15 bases in between. As DNA, the CDR3 is TGTGCCAGTAAGCTTGGACAGAATAATGAAAAACTGTTTTTT. It yields the protein CASKLGQNNEKLFF.